This TCR beta chain is from a study of shared clonotypes between healthy human individuals. Trimming removed 6 bases from V and 9 bases from J, with 21 bases in between. The germline gives CDR1 SEHNR, CDR2 FQNEAQ (reference sequence). The length of the CDR3 is 14 residues. This clone was detected once. Each cell subset's genomic DNA was divided evenly among several immunoSEQ plates. Sequencing was performed with immunoSEQ multiplex PCR; in TCRdb, only in-frame clones are kept and a portion is missing. The sample lists about 1.5 million clones, about 98% occurring once. This clonotype originated in a man younger than 45 in good health. The genes are TRBV7-9 and TRBJ2-7; D possibly matches TRBD1 or TRBD2 (6 bases each). Sequencing input: naive CD4+ T cells sorted from blood. Subset denoted: CD45RA+ positively selected. The DNA of the CDR3 is TGTGCCAGCAGTTCATCCGGGGGCCGAGAGGGGCAGTACTTC. Protein sequence: CASSSSGGREGQYF.